This T cell receptor (beta chain) was sequenced for a study of tumor and adjacent non-tumor tissue in lung cancer. For this clonotype: Its specificity is not known. An end of the junction differs from the germline gene, which may be a read error.

No cell sorting was done before RNA was extracted from the tissue. Study-level results: Tumor TCR diversity, when higher, was linked to shorter survival. Compared with tumor, normal lung showed significantly lower TCR diversity.

CDR1 MDHEN and CDR2 SYDVKM come from the germline V gene. CDR3 length: 15 amino acids. Three rounds of nested PCR, following a modified ARM-PCR protocol, produced the TCRbeta library. TCRdb reprocessed the multiplex PCR reads with MiXCR, giving one entry per CDR3 protein. Of 70,000 to 90,000 distinct CDR3 sequences listed, over 80% are singletons. The sequence derives from a woman aged 45-60 years with non-small cell lung cancer. V and J are TRBV28 and TRBJ2-7; no clear D. The sequenced material came from lung tumor tissue. CDR3 bases: TGTGCTAGCAGTCCCCCAGCTATAGGGTACGACGAGCAGTACTTC. This translates into CASSPPAIGYDEQYF. Looking up the rest from reference TRBV28 and TRBJ2-7 gives the full variable domain: DVKVTQSSRYLVKRTGEKVFLECVQDMDHENMFWYRQDPGLGLRLIYFSYDVKMKEKGDIPEGYSVSREKKERFSLILESASTNQTSMYLCASSPPAIGYDEQYFGPGTRLTVT.